The T cell receptor (beta chain) under discussion was sequenced for a study of blood T cell repertoires in COVID-19. In the authors' workflow: Reference gene primers were amplified, and this amplification served to estimate nucleated cell counts. Clones were sequenced by immunoSEQ multiplex PCR, and TCRdb holds only the in-frame ones, with some missing. V and J calls and clone size are those listed in that table; D and trimming were worked out from the DNA. Of about 68,000 clones in the sample, 89% were seen once. Per germline, CDR1 MNHEY and CDR2 SVGAGI. Trimming left V 11 bases short and J 4 bases short, with 14 bases between. The CDR3 is 13 residues long.

J is TRBJ1-4 and V is TRBV6-5, with a possible D match to TRBD1 (6 bases). The sequencing input was peripheral blood. The clonotype was recovered from a man between 45 and 60 years old with active COVID-19. The CDR3 here is CASRDNLNEKLFF. The CDR3 nucleotides read TGTGCCTCCCGGGACAACCTTAATGAAAAACTGTTTTTT.